A selection of T cell receptor beta chains follows, all from one sample in a study of blood T cell repertoires in COVID-19. TCRdb's table, derived via immunoSEQ multiplex PCR, lists solely in-frame clones and lacks some. The table lists fewer than 200,000 clones, about 93% of them singletons. The specimen was peripheral blood. These receptors were collected from a man aged 45-65 years with acute or convalescent COVID-19. The CDR3 runs from the conserved cysteine through the conserved F or W. The D gene is left open where the match is weak. The size of a clone is reported for some rows only, either as once, few or many, or as a class for expanded clones.

V gene	J gene	clone size	CDR3 length	D gene	CDR3 protein	CDR3 DNA
TRBV19	TRBJ1-3	-	15	-	CASRKGGSSGNTIYF	TGTGCCAGTAGGAAAGGGGGTAGCTCTGGAAACACCATATATTTT
TRBV6-5	TRBJ2-5	-	15	-	CASSSNRVQGETQYF	TGTGCCAGCAGTTCTAACCGGGTCCAGGGAGAGACCCAGTACTTC
TRBV18	TRBJ2-1	-	16	TRBD2	CASSPTLGGAGHEQFF	TGTGCCAGCTCACCGACGCTCGGGGGGGCCGGTCATGAGCAGTTCTTC
TRBV28	TRBJ1-2	once	14	-	CASTLGGLSNGYTF	TGTGCCAGCACCCTGGGGGGGCTCAGCAATGGCTACACCTTC
TRBV28	TRBJ2-7	few	13	-	CASSFSGIYEQYF	TGTGCCAGCAGTTTCTCGGGGATCTACGAGCAGTACTTC
TRBV24-1	TRBJ1-1	-	16	-	CATSDLKGRENTEAFF	TGTGCCACCAGTGATTTGAAGGGGCGGGAGAACACTGAAGCTTTCTTT
TRBV19	TRBJ2-3	once	12	-	CASSPGTYTQYF	TGTGCCAGTAGTCCCGGGACTTACACGCAGTATTTT
TRBV11-2	TRBJ1-4	-	13	-	CASRLGGELELFF	TGTGCCTCCCGATTAGGGGGAGAACTTGAACTGTTTTTT
TRBV18	TRBJ1-2	-	15	TRBD1	CASSLPGQGAYGYTF	TGTGCCAGCTCACTACCGGGACAGGGTGCCTATGGCTACACCTTC
TRBV19	TRBJ2-7	-	11	-	CASSGRNEQYF	TGTGCCAGTAGCGGGAGAAACGAGCAGTACTTC
TRBV11-1	TRBJ1-1	-	15	-	CASSLEVGGNTEAFF	TGTGCCAGCAGCTTAGAGGTAGGAGGGAACACTGAAGCTTTCTTT
TRBV18	TRBJ1-1	-	15	-	CASSPLAGTVTEAFF	TGTGCCAGCTCACCCCTCGCAGGAACGGTAACTGAAGCTTTCTTT
TRBV19	TRBJ2-5	-	17	TRBD2	CASSTTRGGRAWETQYF	TGTGCCAGTAGCACGACCCGTGGCGGGAGAGCTTGGGAGACCCAGTACTTC
TRBV4-2	TRBJ1-2	-	17	-	CASSQEPLFGANYGYTF	TGTGCCAGCAGCCAAGAACCGCTCTTCGGAGCTAACTATGGCTACACCTTC
TRBV5-4	TRBJ2-5	-	13	-	CASSTQGLETQYF	TGTGCCAGCAGTACCCAGGGGTTGGAGACCCAGTACTTC
TRBV6-2/TRBV6-3	TRBJ1-2	-	14	-	CASISSAGSYGYTF	TGTGCCAGCATTTCCTCGGCAGGGTCCTATGGCTACACCTTC
TRBV3-1/TRBV3-2	TRBJ2-2	once	15	TRBD2	CASSRLAGEGGELFF	TGTGCCAGCAGCCGGCTAGCGGGAGAAGGCGGGGAGCTGTTTTTT
TRBV12-5	TRBJ2-2	-	13	-	CASGYTNTGELFF	TGTGCTAGTGGTTATACGAACACCGGGGAGCTGTTTTTT
TRBV7-8	TRBJ1-1	few	16	-	CASSLERDSRGTEAFF	TGTGCCAGCAGCTTAGAGCGGGACTCAAGAGGAACTGAAGCTTTCTTT
TRBV3-1/TRBV3-2	TRBJ1-2	-	14	-	CASSQLTANYGYTF	TGTGCCAGCAGCCAATTGACAGCTAACTATGGCTACACCTTC
TRBV7-3	TRBJ2-1	-	14	-	CASSLSGRAGEQFF	TGTGCCAGCAGCTTAAGTGGCAGGGCCGGTGAGCAGTTCTTC
TRBV5-6	TRBJ2-5	-	14	TRBD2	CASSLGRGTETQYF	TGTGCCAGCAGCTTGGGGCGGGGGACGGAGACCCAGTACTTC
TRBV9	TRBJ1-1	-	13	TRBD1	CASSAGGRTEAFF	TGTGCCAGCAGCGCAGGGGGTCGGACTGAAGCTTTCTTT
TRBV12-5	TRBJ1-2	-	11	-	CSLRRLHGYTF	TGTTCCTTAAGGAGGTTGCATGGCTACACCTTC
TRBV2	TRBJ1-4	-	13	TRBD1	CASRDRGLEKLFF	TGTGCCAGCAGGGACAGGGGGCTAGAAAAACTGTTTTTT
TRBV6-6	TRBJ1-1	-	14	-	CASSTAGDWSEAFF	TGTGCCAGCAGTACCGCAGGGGATTGGTCTGAAGCTTTCTTT
TRBV16	TRBJ2-5	-	14	-	CASSQLPGGETQYF	TGTGCCAGCAGCCAATTACCAGGAGGGGAGACCCAGTACTTC
TRBV27	TRBJ1-2	-	12	-	CASSSGPGGYTF	TGTGCCAGCAGTTCGGGTCCGGGAGGCTACACCTTC
TRBV3-1/TRBV3-2	TRBJ2-7	-	15	-	CASSRSPAASYEQYF	TGTGCCAGCAGCCGGAGCCCCGCGGCGTCCTACGAGCAGTACTTC
TRBV28	TRBJ2-5	-	11	-	CASSSSGTQYF	TGTGCCAGCAGTTCGAGCGGGACCCAGTACTTC
TRBV18	TRBJ1-2	-	16	-	CASSPLTGSGNYGYTF	TGTGCCAGCTCACCATTGACAGGCTCGGGCAACTATGGCTACACCTTC
TRBV9	TRBJ1-3	-	17	-	CASSVRHVLSSGNTIYF	TGTGCCAGCAGCGTAAGACACGTGCTCAGCTCTGGAAACACCATATATTTT
TRBV6-5	TRBJ1-6	-	14	-	CAILTGSYNSPLHF	TGTGCCATCCTGACAGGCTCCTATAATTCACCCCTCCACTTT
TRBV4-2	TRBJ2-7	-	15	-	CASSQERIGSYEQYF	TGTGCCAGCAGCCAAGAGAGGATAGGCTCCTACGAGCAGTACTTC
TRBV29-1	TRBJ2-3	once	16	-	CSVKLTFGASTDTQYF	TGCAGCGTAAAACTGACTTTTGGGGCCAGCACAGATACGCAGTATTTT
TRBV28	TRBJ1-4	-	13	-	CASSLGRVEKLFF	TGTGCCAGCAGTTTAGGCAGGGTTGAAAAACTGTTTTTT
TRBV7-9	TRBJ1-1	-	19	TRBD1	CASSTQYGPGTGLDTEAFF	TGTGCCAGCAGCACCCAGTATGGACCCGGGACAGGGCTTGACACTGAAGCTTTCTTT
TRBV4-3	TRBJ2-1	-	17	TRBD2	CASSQGPGGGVYNEQFF	TGCGCCAGCAGCCAGGGGCCGGGCGGGGGGGTTTACAATGAGCAGTTCTTC
TRBV27	TRBJ2-1	-	15	TRBD2	CASSLGSGGVYEQFF	TGTGCCAGCAGTTTGGGGAGCGGGGGGGTATATGAGCAGTTCTTC
TRBV29-1	TRBJ1-1	-	11	-	CSVEGGGEAFF	TGCAGCGTTGAAGGAGGGGGTGAAGCTTTCTTT
TRBV6-2/TRBV6-3	TRBJ2-5	-	14	TRBD2	CASSYASGEETQYF	TGTGCCAGCAGTTACGCTAGCGGCGAAGAGACCCAGTACTTC
TRBV11-2	TRBJ1-4	-	12	-	CASTQLNEKLFF	TGTGCCAGCACACAGCTTAATGAAAAACTGTTTTTT
TRBV19	TRBJ2-7	-	13	-	CASSIQDYYEQYF	TGTGCCAGTAGTATTCAGGATTACTACGAGCAGTACTTC
TRBV27	TRBJ1-2	once	15	TRBD1	CASSPSQGVGYGYTF	TGTGCCAGCAGTCCCAGCCAGGGGGTTGGCTATGGCTACACCTTC
TRBV28	TRBJ2-2	-	14	-	CASSLGLNTGELFF	TGTGCCAGCAGTTTAGGCCTGAACACCGGGGAGCTGTTTTTT
TRBV7-9	TRBJ2-2	-	16	-	CASSFVVSTPEGELFF	TGTGCCAGCAGCTTTGTGGTTTCGACACCCGAAGGGGAGCTGTTTTTT
TRBV5-6	TRBJ1-5	-	13	-	CASSLSGGQPQHF	TGTGCCAGCAGCTTGTCCGGGGGTCAGCCCCAGCATTTT
TRBV11-1	TRBJ1-1	-	15	-	CASSPLVGLDTEAFF	TGTGCCAGCAGCCCATTAGTTGGTCTCGACACTGAAGCTTTCTTT
TRBV6-5	TRBJ1-1	-	13	-	CASSYGVRTEAFF	TGTGCCAGCAGTTACGGAGTGAGGACTGAAGCTTTCTTT
TRBV5-4	TRBJ2-5	-	14	-	CASSLQGSGETQYF	TGTGCCAGCAGCTTGCAAGGGAGTGGAGAGACCCAGTACTTC
TRBV28	TRBJ2-5	-	17	TRBD2	CASSGMSLAGGWETQYF	TGTGCCAGCAGTGGGATGAGTCTAGCGGGAGGTTGGGAGACCCAGTACTTC
TRBV4-2	TRBJ2-7	-	14	TRBD2	CASSQVLAGGEQYF	TGTGCCAGCAGCCAAGTGCTAGCGGGAGGCGAGCAGTACTTC
TRBV29-1	TRBJ1-2	-	13	-	CSVEWGTGYGYTF	TGCAGCGTTGAATGGGGGACTGGCTATGGCTACACCTTC
TRBV29-1	TRBJ1-1	few	13	TRBD1	CSAEGAGSTEAFF	TGCAGCGCCGAGGGGGCTGGGAGCACTGAAGCTTTCTTT
TRBV7-9	TRBJ2-2	-	18	TRBD1	CASSPTWTGGGDTGELFF	TGTGCCAGCAGCCCCACCTGGACAGGGGGCGGGGACACCGGGGAGCTGTTTTTT
TRBV28	TRBJ1-2	-	14	TRBD1	CASSLSPGGNGYTF	TGTGCCAGCAGTTTAAGTCCAGGGGGCAATGGCTACACCTTC
TRBV4-2	TRBJ2-6	-	17	TRBD1	CASSPRTGPSGANVLTF	TGTGCCAGCAGCCCCAGGACAGGGCCCTCTGGGGCCAACGTCCTGACTTTC